This T cell receptor beta chain was captured by sequencing in a study of graft-versus-host responses after intestinal transplantation. For the study at large: As for transplant type, recipients had multivisceral, liver-intestinal, or isolated intestinal grafts.

The CDR3 spans 12 residues. V lost 5 bases, J lost 3 bases, and 5 bases lay in between. Looked up from germline, CDR1 is MNHEY and CDR2 is SMNVEV (reference sequence). Comments on this clone: Its antigen is not known.

General study points: Recipient marrow contained GvH clones, some of which appeared first in ileum or blood. Early post-transplant declines in HvG were associated with peak levels of circulating GvH clones. Subjects displaying graft-donor T cell macrochimerism possessed elevated graft-versus-host to host-versus-graft clonal ratios inside allografts.

Profiling relied on immunoSEQ multiplex PCR, and the TCRdb table lists in-frame clones only, not all of them. The sample consists of approximately 79,000 clones, roughly 80% of them appearing once. The material was unstimulated CD4+ T cells sorted from spleen or lymph node cells, obtained before intestinal transplant. This sequence originates from a human donor who received an intestinal transplant. V and J are TRBV27 and TRBJ1-5, with D unresolved. The CDR3 here is CASSPLNQPQHF. CDR3 DNA sequence: TGTGCCAGCAGTCCCCTCAATCAGCCCCAGCATTTT.